The 31 T cell receptor beta chains presented below share a single source sample, sequenced in a study of T cell repertoires in cytomegalovirus infection. Their antigens are not known. TCRdb independently ran MiXCR on the reads; one entry per CDR3 protein. The sample shows approximately 89,000 distinct CDR3 sequences, 25% to 30% of them seen only once. The sample was CD8+ T cells from cultured PBMCs, taken from culture after CMV antigen stimulation. The receptors derive from a human donor in good health (CMV status not recorded). Some clones in this sample may be carry-over from other donors' samples.

The V gene is TRBV11-2, the J gene TRBJ2-6; no clear D gene. Per the germline V gene, CDR1 is SGHAT and CDR2 is FQNNGV. CDR3 size: 16 residues. V lost 4 bases and J lost 0, with 10 bases in between. As DNA, the CDR3 is TGTGCCAGCAGCTCCACGTCCTCCTCTGGGGCCAACGTCCTGACTTTC. The encoded protein is CASSSTSSSGANVLTF.

CDR3 protein: CASSLLGYTEAFF. The CDR3 DNA follows: TGTGCCAGCAGCTTACTAGGTTACACTGAAGCTTTCTTT. This rearrangement joins TRBV7-3 to TRBJ1-1; D call uncertain. This CDR3 spans 13 amino acids. V lost 2 bases and J lost 3, with 7 bases in between. The germline gives CDR1 SGHTA, CDR2 FQGTGA. The whole variable domain, remainder taken from reference TRBV7-3 and TRBJ1-1, is GAGVSQTPSNKVTEKGKYVELRCDPISGHTALYWYRQSLGQGPEFLIYFQGTGAADDSGLPNDRFFAVRPEGSVSTLKIQRTERGDSAVYLCASSLLGYTEAFFGQGTRLTVV.

There are many counts of this clonotype. The chain joins TRBV7-8 to TRBJ1-6, with D perhaps matching TRBD1 (6 bases). The germline V gene has CDR1 SGHVS and CDR2 FQNEAQ. V was clipped by 2 bases and J by 3 bases, with 11 bases between them. This CDR3 comprises 16 residues. In nucleotides, the CDR3 is TGTGCCAGCAGCTTAACAGGGAGTTACTATAATTCACCCCTCCACTTT. Translating gives CASSLTGSYYNSPLHF. The whole variable domain, filled in from reference TRBV7-8 and TRBJ1-6, reads GAGVSQSPRYKVAKRGQDVALRCDPISGHVSLFWYQQALGQGPEFLTYFQNEAQLDKSGLPSDRFFAERPEGSVSTLKIQRTQQEDSAVYLCASSLTGSYYNSPLHFGNGTRLTVT.

This clonotype showed up just a few times. The rearrangement joins TRBV7-6 to TRBJ2-1; D not resolved. V shed 1 base and J shed 10 bases, with 5 bases lying between them. Germline V CDR1 and CDR2: SGHVS, FNYEAQ. The CDR3 has 11 residues. The CDR3 region has the DNA TGTGCCAGCAGCTTAGACACCGAGCAGTTCTTC. This codes for CASSLDTEQFF.

In this sample, this clonotype turned up once. This chain connects TRBV6-5 to TRBJ2-1; perhaps TRBD1 as D (5 bases). The V end lost 1 base, the J end lost 2 bases, and 12 bases lay between the germline ends. The CDR3 totals 16 residues. Germline CDR1 and CDR2: MNHEY and SVGAGI. CDR3 DNA sequence: TGTGCCAGCAGTTACTACGGCAAGGACACCTACAATGAGCAGTTCTTC. It yields the protein CASSYYGKDTYNEQFF.

The CDR3 coding sequence is TGTGCCAGCAGTTACACCATTGGGGGCCGAGCGATCGAGCAGTTCTTC. Protein product: CASSYTIGGRAIEQFF. The chain joins TRBV6-5 to TRBJ2-1; D is perhaps TRBD1 (6 bases). Germline V gene data show CDR1 as MNHEY and CDR2 as SVGAGI. V lost 2 bases, J lost 10 bases, and 21 bases lay in between. CDR3 length: 16 residues.

This chain links TRBV18 with TRBJ2-1, with 13 bases fitting TRBD2. Germline V gene lookup returns CDR1 KGHSH and CDR2 LQKENI. This CDR3 is 16 amino acids long. V was pared by 3 bases and J by 8 bases, with 7 bases of the junction left unmatched. The CDR3 DNA follows: TGTGCCAGCTCACCCCCGGGACTAGCGGGGCTTGATGAGCAGTTCTTC. It translates to CASSPPGLAGLDEQFF. The variable domain in full, with the rest retrieved from reference TRBV18 and TRBJ2-1, is NAGVMQNPRHLVRRRGQEARLRCSPMKGHSHVYWYRQLPEEGLKFMVYLQKENIIDESGMPKERFSAEFPKEGPSILRIQQVVRGDSAAYFCASSPPGLAGLDEQFFGPGTRLTVL.

The chain employs TRBV12-3 or TRBV12-4 and TRBJ2-7; 9 bases are shared with TRBD1. This CDR3 has 14 amino acids. Germline trimming cut 6 bases from V and 10 bases from J; bases unmatched to any gene: 13. Here the CDR3 reads CASRPGTGTNKQYF. The CDR3 DNA reads TGTGCCAGCAGGCCCGGGACAGGGACAAATAAACAGTACTTC.

This clonotype was seen repeatedly, ten times or more. This rearrangement joins TRBV7-8 to TRBJ1-5; 9 nucleotides match TRBD1. This CDR3 is built from 15 residues. Germline V lookup: CDR1 SGHVS, CDR2 FQNEAQ. The junction had 10 bases not matched to a gene; V was cut back by 2 bases and J by 11 bases. CDR3 coding DNA: TGTGCCAGCAGCTTAAGGGGACAGGGCCCCACGTCCCAGCATTTT. Translated: CASSLRGQGPTSQHF.

In this sample, this clonotype turned up a few times. The chain has TRBV7-9 and TRBJ2-7, with TRBD1 as a possible D gene (5 bases). The CDR3 loop spans 14 amino acids. Trimming took 1 base from V and 3 from J, leaving 10 bases between them. CDR1 and CDR2 (germline): SEHNR, FQNEAQ (reference sequence). For the CDR3, the DNA is TGTGCCAGCAGCTTAGGTGGGGCTTTCTACGAGCAGTACTTC. This sequence encodes CASSLGGAFYEQYF.

This clonotype was recorded many times. This chain connects TRBV7-6 to TRBJ2-7; D remains ambiguous. Trimming stripped 1 base from V and 6 bases from J, with 7 bases between. Germline V gene lookup returns CDR1 SGHVS and CDR2 FNYEAQ. This CDR3 contains 12 residues. As DNA, the CDR3 is TGTGCCAGCAGCTTAGTTCCCGCCGAGCAGTACTTC. Translating it yields CASSLVPAEQYF.

This clonotype was seen more than once but under ten times. The genes are TRBV6-5 and TRBJ2-1, with 12 bases aligning to TRBD2. Germline CDR1 MNHEY, CDR2 SVGAGI. CDR3 length: 15 amino acids. V was pared by 7 bases and J by 8 bases, with 9 bases of the junction left unmatched. The CDR3 nucleotides read TGTGCCAGCACCCCGCTAGCGGGGGGGATTGATGAGCAGTTCTTC. Translation: CASTPLAGGIDEQFF.

J is TRBJ1-1 and V is TRBV19; 10 bases are a match to TRBD1. CDR3 length: 15 amino acids. Per germline, CDR1 LNHDA and CDR2 SQIVND (reference sequence). V dropped 4 bases and J dropped 1; count of bases not matched to a gene: 3. The CDR3 loop reads CASSTDRGSNTEAFF. The CDR3 DNA reads as TGTGCCAGTAGTACGGACAGGGGGTCGAACACTGAAGCTTTCTTT.

This clonotype was seen at least ten times. The chain carries TRBV7-8 and TRBJ2-3; perhaps TRBD2 as D (6 bases). In germline, CDR1 is SGHVS, CDR2 FQNEAQ. The V end was cut by 5 bases, the J end by 4 bases, with 19 bases between. This CDR3 contains 16 residues. CDR3 protein: CASSATLAPEADTQYF. The CDR3 coding sequence is TGTGCCAGCAGCGCCACACTAGCCCCGGAGGCAGATACGCAGTATTTT. The variable domain in full, completed from reference TRBV7-8 and TRBJ2-3, reads GAGVSQSPRYKVAKRGQDVALRCDPISGHVSLFWYQQALGQGPEFLTYFQNEAQLDKSGLPSDRFFAERPEGSVSTLKIQRTQQEDSAVYLCASSATLAPEADTQYFGPGTRLTVL.

This clonotype showed up just once. The V call is TRBV6-2 or TRBV6-3, the J call TRBJ2-5, with 8 bases matching TRBD1. The V and J ends lost 4 bases and 1 base, in that order; junction bases with no gene match: 2. Germline V lookup: CDR1 MNHEY, CDR2 SVGEGT. The CDR3 runs 14 residues. In DNA, the CDR3 is TGTGCCAGCAGTTCCGGGACAGGCCAAGAGACCCAGTACTTC. It encodes CASSSGTGQETQYF.

The J gene is TRBJ1-1, the V gene TRBV12-3 or TRBV12-4; D call uncertain. With 3 bases removed from V and 1 base from J, the gap between germline ends came to 6 bases. The CDR3 consists of 13 residues. The DNA for the CDR3 is TGTGCCAGCAGTTTGGGAGCGAACACTGAAGCTTTCTTT. Translation gives CASSLGANTEAFF.

This clonotype was detected only a few times. This rearrangement joins TRBV5-1 to TRBJ1-6, with D possibly being TRBD1 (6 bases). The CDR3 has 13 amino acids. Germline values: CDR1 SGHRS, CDR2 YFSETQ. V gave up 3 bases and J gave up 6 bases, with 7 bases separating them. The CDR3 region is CASSSDSNSPLHF. In nucleotides, the CDR3 is TGCGCCAGCAGCTCGGACAGTAATTCACCCCTCCACTTT.

The rearrangement joins TRBV19 to TRBJ1-1; D might be TRBD1 (5 bases). The CDR3 length is 14 residues. The V end was cut by 10 bases, the J end by 5 bases, with 20 bases between. The germline gives CDR1 LNHDA, CDR2 SQIVND (reference sequence). The CDR3 reads CATKLGGSGTEAFF. The CDR3 DNA reads TGTGCCACCAAGCTCGGGGGTTCGGGGACTGAAGCTTTCTTT. The variable domain in full, with the rest retrieved from reference TRBV19 and TRBJ1-1, is DGGITQSPKYLFRKEGQNVTLSCEQNLNHDAMYWYRQDPGQGLRLIYYSQIVNDFQKGDIAEGYSVSREKKESFPLTVTSAQKNPTAFYLCATKLGGSGTEAFFGQGTRLTVV.

The J gene is TRBJ2-7, the V gene TRBV12-3 or TRBV12-4, with 7 bases identical to TRBD1. This CDR3 spans 12 amino acids. V trimming: 5 bases; J trimming: 6 bases; junction bases outside the gene matches: 4. CDR3 loop: CASSGQESEQYF. The CDR3 DNA sequence: TGTGCCAGCAGTGGACAGGAGAGCGAGCAGTACTTC.

The chain recombines TRBV29-1 with TRBJ2-1, with 16 bases identical to TRBD2. Germline trimming cut 7 bases from V and 9 bases from J; bases unmatched to any gene: 9. Germline-derived CDR1 and CDR2 are SQVTM and ANQGSEA. This CDR3 comprises 15 residues. The CDR3 nucleotides are TGCAGCGGTGAGGGGACTAGCGGGGGGGCAGGTGAGCAGTTCTTC. This encodes CSGEGTSGGAGEQFF.

This clonotype was recorded a few times. The chain joins TRBV9 to TRBJ1-1; D is ambiguous. The CDR3 is 13 residues long. The germline V and J ends were trimmed by 2 bases and 2 bases, with 7 bases remaining between them. Germline CDR1 reads SGDLS; CDR2 reads YYNGEE. CDR3 bases: TGTGCCAGCAGCGTCAGCGGAAACACTGAAGCTTTCTTT. This codes for CASSVSGNTEAFF.

This clonotype was recorded a few times. Here the CDR3 DNA reads TGTGCCAGCAGTTACACCCGAAACGCTGAAGCTTTCTTT. The encoded protein is CASSYTRNAEAFF. The rearrangement links TRBV6-6 to TRBJ1-1; D remains ambiguous. The CDR3 is 13 amino acids. Germline V gives CDR1 MNHNY, CDR2 SVGAGI (reference sequence). Trimming pared 2 bases from V and 6 bases from J, leaving 10 bases between.

The rearrangement uses TRBV11-2 and TRBJ2-1; 9 bases map to TRBD1. CDR3 length: 17 residues. The ends lost 5 bases at V and 2 bases at J; junction bases unmatched: 10. Looked up from germline, CDR1 is SGHAT and CDR2 is FQNNGV. The CDR3 DNA follows: TGTGCCAGCAGCGAACGGACAGGGGCTACTCCCTACAATGAGCAGTTCTTC. Translation gives CASSERTGATPYNEQFF.

The J gene is TRBJ2-7, the V gene TRBV13; 7 nucleotides line up with TRBD1. Germline assignment: CDR1 PRHDT and CDR2 FYEKMQ (reference sequence). This CDR3 has 15 amino acids. Trimming took 6 bases from V and 0 from J; bases not matched to a gene: 8. CDR3 loop: CASSPDRSSSYEQYF. CDR3 nucleotide sequence: TGTGCCAGCAGTCCGGACAGGTCTTCCTCCTACGAGCAGTACTTC.

This clonotype was observed a single time. The V call is TRBV29-1, the J call TRBJ2-7; D is ambiguous. Germline V gene sequence: CDR1 SQVTM, CDR2 ANQGSEA. The CDR3 is 12 residues long. V was trimmed by 6 bases and J by 0 bases, leaving 9 bases between them. CDR3 DNA: TGCAGCGTCGGAGTTAGCTCCTACGAGCAGTACTTC. Protein product: CSVGVSSYEQYF.

Ten or more counts support this clonotype. CDR3 bases: TGTGCCAGTAAAAAGGAAACTGAAGCTTTCTTT. Amino acids: CASKKETEAFF. The rearrangement links TRBV12-3 or TRBV12-4 to TRBJ1-1; D is uncertain. CDR3 length: 11 amino acids. The V end was cut by 9 bases, the J end by 5 bases, with 10 bases between.

V and J are TRBV10-3 and TRBJ1-2; weak D call: TRBD1 (5 bases). Germline CDR1 is ENHRY and CDR2 is SYGVKD. The CDR3 length is 14 residues. V was clipped by 0 bases and J by 3 bases, with 8 bases between them. CDR3 bases: TGTGCCATCAGTGAGTCGTCAGGGTACTATGGCTACACCTTC. Amino acids: CAISESSGYYGYTF.

The chain joins TRBV19 to TRBJ1-1, with D unclear. Trimming pared 4 bases from V and 7 bases from J, leaving 22 bases between. This CDR3 has 16 residues. Germline CDR1 and CDR2: LNHDA and SQIVND (reference sequence). In DNA, the CDR3 is TGTGCCAGTAGTAATACAGACATCTTGAAAACCCATGAAGCTTTCTTT. It encodes CASSNTDILKTHEAFF.

A word on this clonotype: Possible read error: a much larger clone is one base away. This chain links TRBV12-3 or TRBV12-4 with TRBJ1-5, with a tentative D call TRBD1 (6 bases). The CDR3 is 15 amino acids. CDR3 region: CASSFRGAPNQLQHF. The CDR3 DNA reads TGTGCCAGCAGTTTCAGGGGCGCCCCGAATCAGCTCCAGCATTTT.

This clonotype was seen a handful of times. The rearrangement links TRBV19 to TRBJ2-7; D is possibly TRBD1 (5 bases). The CDR3 contains 14 residues. Germline V gene sequence: CDR1 LNHDA, CDR2 SQIVND (reference sequence). Trimming cost V 5 bases and J 6 bases, with 17 bases left between them. The CDR3 DNA reads TGTGCCAGTAGTCCAACGTCGACAGTTAGCGAGCAGTACTTC. It encodes CASSPTSTVSEQYF.

This clonotype was detected a few times. This chain uses TRBV7-9 with TRBJ2-7; 9 bases fit TRBD1. The CDR3 is made up of 14 amino acids. Germline-derived CDR1 and CDR2 are SEHNR and FQNEAQ (reference sequence). After removal of 5 bases from V and 0 bases from J, the junction contained 2 bases not matched to a gene. As DNA, the CDR3 is TGTGCCAGCAGCGCACAGGGGGCCTCCTACGAGCAGTACTTC. Amino acid sequence: CASSAQGASYEQYF.